Following are 28 T cell receptor beta chains from one sample sequenced in a study of T-cell reconstitution after alpha-beta-depleted transplantation in children. It was with unique molecular identifiers that the TCRbeta library was prepared. TCRdb fed the PCR reads into MiXCR, producing one record per CDR3 protein. Of around 600,000 distinct CDR3 sequences in the sample, roughly a tenth were seen once. Source: PBMCs from the stem cell graft donor, taken from the stem cell graft. The receptor set was obtained from a human donor who donated a stem cell graft to a child with acute myeloid leukemia.

This clonotype was recorded at least ten times. Here the CDR3 DNA reads TGTGCCAGCCGCGAAACCGGGAAATCAGGCTACACCTTC. It is translated as CASRETGKSGYTF. This chain joins TRBV25-1 and TRBJ1-2; D gene unclear. The CDR3 spans 13 residues. V was trimmed by 8 bases and J by 8 bases, leaving 18 bases between them. CDR1 is MGHDK and CDR2 is SYGVNS in the germline V gene.

This clonotype turned up a few times. The rearrangement joins TRBV20-1 to TRBJ1-6; TRBD1 might be the D (6 bases). The germline V gene encodes CDR1 DFQATT and CDR2 SNEGSKA (reference sequence). The CDR3 length is 14 residues. V was shortened by 1 base and J by 6 bases, with 10 bases between the two germline ends. For the CDR3, the DNA is TGCAGTGCTAGAGTAGGGGGAGGTAATTCACCCCTCCACTTT. Protein sequence: CSARVGGGNSPLHF.

The chain carries TRBV7-9 and TRBJ2-7, with 7 positions matching TRBD2. Germline CDR1 is SEHNR and CDR2 is FQNEAQ (reference sequence). CDR3 size: 16 residues. With V trimmed by 5 bases and J by 6 bases, 16 bases remained unmatched. DNA for the CDR3: TGTGCCAGCAGCCCCATAACCCCGGGAGGAATAGGCGAGCAGTACTTC. This translates into CASSPITPGGIGEQYF. Full variable domain (remainder filled in from reference TRBV7-9 and TRBJ2-7): DTGVSQNPRHKITKRGQNVTFRCDPISEHNRLYWYRQTLGQGPEFLTYFQNEAQLEKSRLLSDRFSAERPKGSFSTLEIQRTEQGDSAMYLCASSPITPGGIGEQYFGPGTRLTVT.

In its sample, this clonotype was seen a few times. The chain has TRBV12-3 or TRBV12-4 and TRBJ2-1, with D tentatively TRBD1 (5 bases). CDR3 size: 14 residues. The V gene lost 4 bases and the J gene lost 5 bases, with 12 bases spanning the gap. CDR3 region: CASSSGAVNNEQFF. In DNA form, the CDR3 reads TGTGCCAGCAGTTCTGGGGCCGTGAACAATGAGCAGTTCTTC.

In this sample, this clonotype turned up a few times. The chain uses TRBV20-1 and TRBJ2-7, with TRBD1 matching 8 bases. The CDR3 length is 13 residues. Germline CDR1 reads DFQATT; CDR2 reads SNEGSKA (reference sequence). After removal of 0 bases from V and 10 bases from J, the junction contained 8 bases not matched to a gene. This CDR3 is CSARDRLGTGQYF. In nucleotides, the CDR3 is TGCAGTGCTAGAGATCGATTAGGGACAGGACAGTACTTC.

The chain couples TRBV3-1 to TRBJ2-1, with D possibly TRBD2 on 5 matching bases. V lost 5 bases and J 0 bases, leaving 23 bases between the germline ends. In germline, CDR1 is LGHDT, CDR2 YNNKEL (reference sequence). CDR3 length: 19 residues. The CDR3 region is CASSVSPGTGASSYNEQFF. The CDR3 DNA reads TGTGCCAGCAGCGTAAGTCCGGGAACGGGTGCGAGCTCCTACAATGAGCAGTTCTTC.

This clonotype was seen ten or more times. The chain carries TRBV7-9 and TRBJ2-7; the match to TRBD2 covers 8 bases. The CDR3 is made up of 16 amino acids. V lost 3 bases to trimming and J lost 3 bases; unmatched junction nucleotides: 10. Germline V lookup: CDR1 SEHNR, CDR2 FQNEAQ (reference sequence). The CDR3 loop reads CASSFGGTSGHYEQYF. The DNA for the CDR3 is TGTGCCAGCAGCTTCGGCGGCACTAGCGGCCACTACGAGCAGTACTTC.

The J gene is TRBJ1-6, the V gene TRBV7-2; 7 bases are a match to TRBD1. V lost 4 bases and J lost 7; bases outside the gene matches: 4. Per the germline V gene, CDR1 is SGHTA and CDR2 is FQGNSA. The CDR3 runs to 14 residues. The chain's CDR3 is CASSSYRGNSPLHF. The CDR3 nucleotides are TGTGCCAGCAGCTCCTACAGGGGAAATTCACCCCTCCACTTT.

This clonotype was picked up one time. This may come from a read error, since a much larger clone is one base off. The chain joins TRBV18 to TRBJ2-1; tentatively, D is TRBD2 (5 bases). Germline lookup yields CDR1 KGHSH and CDR2 LQKENI. Trimming pared 4 bases from V and 10 bases from J, leaving 11 bases between. CDR3 length: 12 amino acids. For the CDR3, the DNA is TGTGCCAGCTCACAAAGCGGTAAAGAGCAGTTCTTC. Residues: CASSQSGKEQFF.

This clonotype has ten or more counts. The rearrangement links TRBV4-2 to TRBJ2-2, with TRBD2 identical over 10 bases. Germline V lookup: CDR1 LGHNA, CDR2 YNFKEQ. Losses at the gene ends were 0 bases for V and 4 bases for J; bases not matched to a gene: 8. CDR3 length: 18 residues. DNA of the CDR3: TGTGCCAGCAGCCAAGAAACTGGACTAGCGGCCTCCACCGGGGAGCTGTTTTTT. It is translated as CASSQETGLAASTGELFF.

The rearrangement links TRBV7-2 to TRBJ2-1, with D unresolved. CDR1 is SGHTA and CDR2 is FQGNSA in the germline V gene. This CDR3 spans 13 amino acids. Between the trimmed V and J ends, which lost 5 bases and 9 bases, there was a span of 14 bases. The CDR3 loop is CASSPLASGEQFF. The CDR3 DNA is TGTGCCAGCAGCCCTTTGGCTTCGGGTGAGCAGTTCTTC.

The V and J genes are TRBV25-1 and TRBJ2-1; 7 nucleotides line up with TRBD1. After removal of 2 bases from V and 12 bases from J, the junction contained 4 bases not matched to a gene. CDR3 length equals 12 residues. Germline CDR1 and CDR2: MGHDK and SYGVNS. Here the CDR3 DNA reads TGTGCCAGCAGTGAACGCCGACAGGGGCAGTTCTTC. It specifies CASSERRQGQFF.

This clonotype was recorded at least ten times. V and J are TRBV20-1 and TRBJ2-5; the match to TRBD2 covers 9 bases. The CDR3 is made up of 15 amino acids. V lost 3 bases to trimming and J lost 2 bases; unmatched junction nucleotides: 7. The V gene's germline CDR1 is DFQATT and CDR2 SNEGSKA (reference sequence). The CDR3 protein is CSASIPLAGQETQYF. As DNA, the CDR3 is TGCAGTGCTAGTATCCCTCTAGCGGGACAAGAGACCCAGTACTTC.

This clonotype was picked up a small number of times. The J gene is TRBJ2-5, the V gene TRBV4-3; TRBD2 matches 8 bases. Germline V gene sequence: CDR1 LGHNA, CDR2 YSLEER. The CDR3 totals 14 residues. V gave up 4 bases and J gave up 1 base; unmatched junction bases: 2. The CDR3 spells CASSPGGVQETQYF. CDR3 DNA sequence: TGCGCCAGCAGCCCGGGGGGGGTCCAAGAGACCCAGTACTTC.

J is TRBJ2-1 and V is TRBV4-3; perhaps TRBD1 as D (5 bases). V shed 3 bases and J shed 7 bases, with 10 bases lying between them. The V gene's germline CDR1 is LGHNA and CDR2 YSLEER. This CDR3 contains 13 residues. The CDR3 DNA follows: TGCGCCAGCAGCCAGGAGACAGAAAATGAGCAGTTCTTC. Protein product: CASSQETENEQFF.

The chain carries TRBV20-1 and TRBJ2-1, with unresolved D. Germline V CDR1 and CDR2: DFQATT, SNEGSKA (reference sequence). V gave up 3 bases and J gave up 3 bases, with 12 bases separating them. The CDR3 is 14 residues long. CDR3 coding DNA: TGCAGTGCTAGTTCCTGGACCATCTACAATGAGCAGTTCTTC. It specifies CSASSWTIYNEQFF.

V gene TRBV7-2 combines with J gene TRBJ2-1, with a tentative D call TRBD2 (6 bases). The CDR3 runs 15 residues. The V and J ends lost 3 bases and 7 bases respectively, with 16 bases between them. CDR1 and CDR2 (germline): SGHTA, FQGNSA. The CDR3 region is CASSLELAHTNEQFF. CDR3 coding DNA: TGTGCCAGCAGCTTGGAACTAGCCCACACAAATGAGCAGTTCTTC.

This clonotype appeared many times. V and J are TRBV12-3 or TRBV12-4 and TRBJ2-2; D is uncertain. The V gene lost 3 bases and the J gene lost 7 bases, with 6 bases spanning the gap. This CDR3 spans 12 amino acids. CDR3 sequence: CASSFYGGELFF. CDR3 coding DNA: TGTGCCAGCAGTTTCTATGGCGGGGAGCTGTTTTTT.

V gene TRBV20-1 combines with J gene TRBJ2-1; D is possibly TRBD2 (6 bases). Germline V gives CDR1 DFQATT, CDR2 SNEGSKA (reference sequence). The CDR3 is 15 residues long. The V gene lost 2 bases and the J gene lost 4 bases, with 15 bases spanning the gap. The CDR3 region has the DNA TGCAGTGCTAGAAACCATCGGGGGAGGTACAATGAGCAGTTCTTC. As protein: CSARNHRGRYNEQFF.

The table lists this clonotype with a few counts. The chain recombines TRBV5-6 with TRBJ2-6; the D gene is possibly TRBD1 (6 bases). The CDR3 runs 18 residues. The V end was cut by 7 bases, the J end by 4 bases, with 24 bases between. The germline V gene encodes CDR1 SGHDT and CDR2 YYEEEE. CDR3 protein: CASLTRDIWIGGANVLTF. Written as DNA, the CDR3 is TGTGCCAGCTTGACTCGGGACATATGGATTGGCGGGGCCAACGTCCTGACTTTC.

About this clonotype itself: The junction departs from the called germline gene at one end, perhaps through a read error. The chain has TRBV11-2 and TRBJ2-1; 11 positions agree with TRBD2. CDR3 size: 14 residues. The germline V gene has CDR1 SGHAT and CDR2 FQNNGV. For the CDR3, the DNA is TGTGCCAGCAGTCTAGCGGGAGGTTACATTGAGCAGTTCTTC. Its protein is CASSLAGGYIEQFF.

In this sample, this clonotype turned up a few times. The chain has TRBV20-1 and TRBJ2-7, with D perhaps matching TRBD2 (5 bases). This CDR3 is built from 13 residues. CDR1 DFQATT and CDR2 SNEGSKA come from the germline V gene (reference sequence). V was shortened by 2 bases and J by 6 bases, with 14 bases between the two germline ends. CDR3 sequence (DNA): TGCAGTGCTAGAAAAGAGGGCCCCAGCGAGCAGTACTTC. Protein: CSARKEGPSEQYF.

In this sample, this clonotype turned up many times. This chain links TRBV2 with TRBJ2-1, with D perhaps matching TRBD2 (6 bases). The CDR3 covers 17 residues. The germline CDR1 and CDR2 sequences are SNHLY and FYNNEI. Between the trimmed V and J ends, which lost 4 bases and 3 bases, there was a span of 19 bases. As DNA, the CDR3 is TGTGCCAGCAGTGGAGGAGGCCAACTAGCCTTCTACAATGAGCAGTTCTTC. This codes for CASSGGGQLAFYNEQFF. Full variable domain (remainder filled in from reference TRBV2 and TRBJ2-1): EPEVTQTPSHQVTQMGQEVILRCVPISNHLYFYWYRQILGQKVEFLVSFYNNEISEKSEIFDDQFSVERPDGSNFTLKIRSTKLEDSAMYFCASSGGGQLAFYNEQFFGPGTRLTVL.

This sequence joins TRBV15 and TRBJ1-1; 9 bases agree with TRBD1. V lost 0 bases, J lost 5 bases, and 7 bases stayed unmatched. This CDR3 has 16 amino acids. Germline CDR1 reads LNHNV; CDR2 reads YYDKDF (reference sequence). The CDR3 DNA reads as TGTGCCACCAGCAGAGATCTCGGGACAGGGTCGACTGAAGCTTTCTTT. This gives the protein CATSRDLGTGSTEAFF.

This clonotype showed up just a few times. The chain employs TRBV12-3 or TRBV12-4 and TRBJ2-4, with D perhaps matching TRBD2 (6 bases). Trimming took off 4 bases at V and 1 base at J, with 14 bases between the two ends. The CDR3 loop spans 16 amino acids. The CDR3 reads CASSSWEAVAKNIQYF. The DNA of the CDR3 is TGTGCCAGCAGTTCTTGGGAGGCGGTGGCCAAAAACATTCAGTACTTC.

The rearrangement uses TRBV4-2 and TRBJ2-3; a weak D match, TRBD1 (6 bases). The CDR3 loop spans 16 amino acids. In germline, CDR1 is LGHNA, CDR2 YNFKEQ. Trimming took 3 bases from V and 7 from J, leaving 20 bases between them. The CDR3 DNA reads TGTGCCAGCAGCCAGGCCACAGGGATAACGCCCAATACGCAGTATTTT. Translated: CASSQATGITPNTQYF.

This clonotype was recorded at least ten times. V is TRBV5-6 and J is TRBJ2-3; 7 bases agree with TRBD1. Unmatched junction bases numbered 12, after V lost 4 bases and J lost 1 base. The CDR3 has 17 residues. CDR1 is SGHDT and CDR2 is YYEEEE in the germline V gene. The CDR3 DNA reads as TGTGCCAGCAGCCCACCCAGGGGGAGCGGTCGCACAGATACGCAGTATTTT. Translation: CASSPPRGSGRTDTQYF.

This clonotype was picked up a small number of times. The rearrangement links TRBV9 to TRBJ2-1; unclear D gene. The germline gives CDR1 SGDLS, CDR2 YYNGEE. The CDR3 runs 13 residues. V shed 0 bases and J shed 5 bases, with 6 bases lying between them. CDR3 nucleotides: TGTGCCAGCAGCGTAGGGACCGACAATGAGCAGTTCTTC. Its translation is CASSVGTDNEQFF.